This TCR beta chain was identified in a study of post-analysis software for immune sequencing data. General study results and limits: F measure grouped same-batch samples tightly together. Normalized Chao1 diversity was significantly lower in multiple sclerosis patients than in controls. Patients used about 5 TRBV segments, including TRBV5-6, TRBV5-1 and TRBV20-1, more often than controls.

Trimming left V 6 bases short and J 2 bases short, with 16 bases between. The germline CDR1 and CDR2 sequences are SEHNR and FQNEAQ (reference sequence). This CDR3 spans 15 amino acids. Included in the TCR beta cDNA libraries were unique molecular identifiers. Starting from around 0.96 to 9.9 million T cells, the study yielded approximately 500,000 cDNA molecules. From the PCR reads, TCRdb called clonotypes with MiXCR, one entry per CDR3 protein. The data show 650,000 to 850,000 distinct CDR3 sequences, approximately 44% seen once. This clonotype was detected a few times. Its antigen remains unknown. Sequenced: blood. The TCR was taken from a girl aged 5-17 years with multiple sclerosis. The chain carries TRBV7-9 and TRBJ2-5; D might be TRBD1 (6 bases). The CDR3 nucleotides read TGTGCCAGCAGTTTTCCTACAGGGTGGCAAGAGACCCAGTACTTC. This translates into CASSFPTGWQETQYF.